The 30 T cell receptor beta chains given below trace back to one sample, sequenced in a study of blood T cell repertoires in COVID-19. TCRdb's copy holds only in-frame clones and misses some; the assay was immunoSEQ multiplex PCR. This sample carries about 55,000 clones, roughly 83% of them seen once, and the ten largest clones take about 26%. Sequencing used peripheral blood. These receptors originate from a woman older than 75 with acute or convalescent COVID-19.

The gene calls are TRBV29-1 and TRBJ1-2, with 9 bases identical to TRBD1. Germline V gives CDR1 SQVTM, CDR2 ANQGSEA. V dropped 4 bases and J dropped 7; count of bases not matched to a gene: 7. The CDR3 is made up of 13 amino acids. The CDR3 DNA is TGCAGCGTTGTGGTACAGGGGGCCTCTGGCTACACCTTC. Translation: CSVVVQGASGYTF. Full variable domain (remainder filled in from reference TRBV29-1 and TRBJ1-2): SAVISQKPSRDICQRGTSLTIQCQVDSQVTMMFWYRQQPGQSLTLIATANQGSEATYESGFVIDKFPISRPNLTFSTLTVSNMSPEDSSIYLCSVVVQGASGYTFGSGTRLTVV.

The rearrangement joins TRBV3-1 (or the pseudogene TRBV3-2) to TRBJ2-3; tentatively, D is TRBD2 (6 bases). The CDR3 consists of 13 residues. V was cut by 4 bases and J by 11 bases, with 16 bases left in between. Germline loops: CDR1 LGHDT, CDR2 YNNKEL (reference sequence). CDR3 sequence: CASSLGGIGVQYF. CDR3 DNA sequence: TGTGCCAGCAGCCTGGGGGGTATCGGAGTGCAGTATTTT.

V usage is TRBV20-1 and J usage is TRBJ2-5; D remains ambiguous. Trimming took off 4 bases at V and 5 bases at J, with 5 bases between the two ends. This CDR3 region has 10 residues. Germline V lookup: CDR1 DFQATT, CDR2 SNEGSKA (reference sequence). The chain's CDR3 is CSAMRETQYF. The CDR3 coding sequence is TGCAGTGCTATGCGTGAGACCCAGTACTTC.

In DNA form, the CDR3 reads TGTGCCAGCAGTTTCGGACACAACTATGGCTACACCTTC. Amino acids: CASSFGHNYGYTF. The chain is built from TRBV28 and TRBJ1-2, with TRBD1 as a possible D gene (5 bases). The V gene's germline CDR1 is MDHEN and CDR2 SYDVKM. The CDR3 runs 13 residues. The V and J ends lost 3 bases and 2 bases respectively, with 7 bases between them.

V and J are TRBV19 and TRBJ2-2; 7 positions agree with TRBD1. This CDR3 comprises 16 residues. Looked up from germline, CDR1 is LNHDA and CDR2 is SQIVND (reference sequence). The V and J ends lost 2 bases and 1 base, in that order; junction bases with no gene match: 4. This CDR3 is CASSIRRGMNTGELFF. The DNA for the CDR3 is TGTGCCAGTAGTATACGCAGGGGGATGAACACCGGGGAGCTGTTTTTT.

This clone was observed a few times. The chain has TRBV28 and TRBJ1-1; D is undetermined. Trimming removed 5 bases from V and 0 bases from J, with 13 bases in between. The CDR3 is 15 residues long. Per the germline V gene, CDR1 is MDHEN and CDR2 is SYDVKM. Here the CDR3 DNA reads TGTGCCAGCAGTAGCCCAACAACTATGAACACTGAAGCTTTCTTT. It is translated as CASSSPTTMNTEAFF.

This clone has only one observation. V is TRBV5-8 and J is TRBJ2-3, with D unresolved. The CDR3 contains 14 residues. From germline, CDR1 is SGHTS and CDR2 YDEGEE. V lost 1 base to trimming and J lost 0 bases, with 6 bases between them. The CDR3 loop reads CASSLPGSTDTQYF. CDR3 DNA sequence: TGTGCCAGCAGCTTGCCGGGTAGCACAGATACGCAGTATTTT.

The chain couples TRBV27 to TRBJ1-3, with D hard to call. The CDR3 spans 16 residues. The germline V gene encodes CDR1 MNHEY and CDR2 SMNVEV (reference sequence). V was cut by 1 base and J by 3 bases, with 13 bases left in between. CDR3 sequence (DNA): TGTGCCAGCAGTTTATACGATCCCCGAGATGGAAACACCATATATTTT. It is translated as CASSLYDPRDGNTIYF.

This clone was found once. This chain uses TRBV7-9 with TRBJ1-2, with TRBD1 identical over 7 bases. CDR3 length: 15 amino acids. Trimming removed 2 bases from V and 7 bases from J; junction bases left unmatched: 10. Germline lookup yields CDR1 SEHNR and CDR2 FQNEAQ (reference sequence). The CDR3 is CASSLRQGASGGYTF. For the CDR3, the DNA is TGTGCCAGCAGCTTACGACAGGGCGCGTCGGGTGGCTACACCTTC.

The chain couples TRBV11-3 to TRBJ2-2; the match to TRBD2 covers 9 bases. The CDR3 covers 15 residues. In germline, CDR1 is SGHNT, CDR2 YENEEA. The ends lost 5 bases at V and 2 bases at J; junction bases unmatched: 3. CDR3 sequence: CASSPSGVNTGELFF. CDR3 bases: TGTGCCAGCAGCCCTAGCGGGGTAAACACCGGGGAGCTGTTTTTT. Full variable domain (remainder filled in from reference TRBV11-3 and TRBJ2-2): EAGVVQSPRYKIIEKKQPVAFWCNPISGHNTLYWYLQNLGQGPELLIRYENEEAVDDSQLPKDRFSAERLKGVDSTLKIQPAELGDSAVYLCASSPSGVNTGELFFGEGSRLTVL.

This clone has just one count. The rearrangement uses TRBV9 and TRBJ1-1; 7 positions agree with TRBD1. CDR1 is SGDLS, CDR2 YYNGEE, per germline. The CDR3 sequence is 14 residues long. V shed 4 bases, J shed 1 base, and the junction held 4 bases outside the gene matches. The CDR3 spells CASSLGQRNTEAFF. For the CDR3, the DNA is TGTGCCAGCAGCTTGGGACAGCGGAACACTGAAGCTTTCTTT. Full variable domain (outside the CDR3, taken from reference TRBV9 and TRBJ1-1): DSGVTQTPKHLITATGQRVTLRCSPRSGDLSVYWYQQSLDQGLQFLIQYYNGEERAKGNILERFSAQQFPDLHSELNLSSLELGDSALYFCASSLGQRNTEAFFGQGTRLTVV.

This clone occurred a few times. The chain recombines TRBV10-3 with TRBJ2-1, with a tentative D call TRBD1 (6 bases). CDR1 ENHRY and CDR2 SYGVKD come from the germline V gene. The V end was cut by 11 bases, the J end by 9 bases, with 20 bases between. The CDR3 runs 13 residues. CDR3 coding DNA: TGTGCCGTACAGGGTTTAACTCTCGGTGAGCAGTTCTTC. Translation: CAVQGLTLGEQFF.

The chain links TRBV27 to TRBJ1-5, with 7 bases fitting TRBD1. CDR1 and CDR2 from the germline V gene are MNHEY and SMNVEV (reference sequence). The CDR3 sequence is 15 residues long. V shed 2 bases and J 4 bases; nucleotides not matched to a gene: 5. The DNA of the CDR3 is TGTGCCAGCAGTTTACCTAGACAGGGAAATCAGCCCCAGCATTTT. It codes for CASSLPRQGNQPQHF.

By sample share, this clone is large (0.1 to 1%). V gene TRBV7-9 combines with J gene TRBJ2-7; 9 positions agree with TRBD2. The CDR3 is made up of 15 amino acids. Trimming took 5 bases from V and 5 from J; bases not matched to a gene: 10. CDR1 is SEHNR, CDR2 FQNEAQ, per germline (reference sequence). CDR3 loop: CASSAAGGRIDEQYF. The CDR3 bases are TGTGCCAGCAGCGCCGCGGGGGGGCGAATTGACGAGCAGTACTTC.

CDR3 residues: CASRLGQRSTEAFF. The CDR3 coding sequence is TGTGCCAGCAGGCTGGGACAGAGGAGCACTGAAGCTTTCTTT. V usage is TRBV3-1 (or the pseudogene TRBV3-2) and J usage is TRBJ1-1; 7 bases are a match to TRBD1. This CDR3 is built from 14 residues. The ends lost 6 bases at V and 4 bases at J; junction bases unmatched: 8. Germline CDR1 and CDR2: LGHDT and YNNKEL (reference sequence).

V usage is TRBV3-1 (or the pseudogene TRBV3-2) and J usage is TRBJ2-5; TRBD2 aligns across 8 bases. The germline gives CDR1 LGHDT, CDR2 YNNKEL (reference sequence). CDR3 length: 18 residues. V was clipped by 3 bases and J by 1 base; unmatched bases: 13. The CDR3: CASSQELLLAGSQETQYF. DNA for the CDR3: TGTGCCAGCAGCCAGGAACTCCTGCTAGCGGGTTCCCAAGAGACCCAGTACTTC.

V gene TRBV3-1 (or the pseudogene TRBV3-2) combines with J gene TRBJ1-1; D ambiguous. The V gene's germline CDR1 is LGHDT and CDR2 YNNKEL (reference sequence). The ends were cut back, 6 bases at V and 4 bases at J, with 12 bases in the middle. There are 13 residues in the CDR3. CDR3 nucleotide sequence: TGTGCCAGCAGTCGAATGACGGGCACTGAAGCTTTCTTT. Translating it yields CASSRMTGTEAFF.

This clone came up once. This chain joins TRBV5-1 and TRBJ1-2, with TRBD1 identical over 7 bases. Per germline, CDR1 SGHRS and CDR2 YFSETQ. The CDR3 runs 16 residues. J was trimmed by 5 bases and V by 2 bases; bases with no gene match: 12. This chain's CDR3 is CASSLSQGGAGYGYTF. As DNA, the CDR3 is TGCGCCAGCAGCTTAAGTCAAGGGGGCGCCGGGTATGGCTACACCTTC.

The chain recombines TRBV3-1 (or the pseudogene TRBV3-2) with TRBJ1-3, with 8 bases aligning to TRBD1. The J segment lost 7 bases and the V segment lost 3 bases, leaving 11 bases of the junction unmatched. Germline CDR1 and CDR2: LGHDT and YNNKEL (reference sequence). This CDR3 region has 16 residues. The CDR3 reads CASSQVDRALSNTIYF. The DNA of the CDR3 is TGTGCCAGCAGCCAGGTGGACAGGGCGCTCTCGAACACCATATATTTT.

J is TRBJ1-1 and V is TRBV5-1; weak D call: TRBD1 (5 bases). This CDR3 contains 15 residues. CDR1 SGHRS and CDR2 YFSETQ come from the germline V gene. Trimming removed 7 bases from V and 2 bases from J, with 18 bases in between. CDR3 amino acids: CASGKGLPLNTEAFF. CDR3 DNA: TGCGCCAGCGGGAAGGGGCTCCCCTTAAACACTGAAGCTTTCTTT.

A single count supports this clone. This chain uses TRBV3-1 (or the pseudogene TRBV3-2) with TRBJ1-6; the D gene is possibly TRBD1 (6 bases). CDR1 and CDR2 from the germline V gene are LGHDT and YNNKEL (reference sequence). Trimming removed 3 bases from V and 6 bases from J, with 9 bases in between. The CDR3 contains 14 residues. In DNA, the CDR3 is TGTGCCAGCAGCCAGAGCAGGGGTAATTCACCCCTCCACTTT. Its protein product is CASSQSRGNSPLHF.

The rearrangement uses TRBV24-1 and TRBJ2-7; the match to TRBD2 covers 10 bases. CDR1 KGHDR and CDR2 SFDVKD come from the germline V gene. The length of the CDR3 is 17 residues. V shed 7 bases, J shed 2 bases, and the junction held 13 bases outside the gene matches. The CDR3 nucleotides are TGTGCCACCAGCAGCGGGAGGGCCCCTTCTAGCCCCTACGAGCAGTACGTC. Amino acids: CATSSGRAPSSPYEQYV.

The CDR3 nucleotides are TGCGCCAGCAGCTTGAGAACTAGCGGGGGGTCGGGTGAGCAGTTCTTC. Translating gives CASSLRTSGGSGEQFF. The V and J genes are TRBV5-1 and TRBJ2-1; 12 bases agree with TRBD2. The length of the CDR3 is 16 residues. V shed 1 base, J shed 9 bases, and the junction held 8 bases outside the gene matches. CDR1 is SGHRS, CDR2 YFSETQ, per germline. Full variable domain (missing parts from reference TRBV5-1 and TRBJ2-1): KAGVTQTPRYLIKTRGQQVTLSCSPISGHRSVSWYQQTPGQGLQFLFEYFSETQRNKGNFPGRFSGRQFSNSRSEMNVSTLELGDSALYLCASSLRTSGGSGEQFFGPGTRLTVL.

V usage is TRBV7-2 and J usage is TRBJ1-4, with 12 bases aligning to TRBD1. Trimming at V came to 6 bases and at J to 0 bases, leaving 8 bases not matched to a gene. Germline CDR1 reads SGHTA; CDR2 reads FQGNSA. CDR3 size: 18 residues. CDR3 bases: TGTGCCAGCAGACGCGGGACAGGGGGCTTTGCAACTAATGAAAAACTGTTTTTT. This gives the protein CASRRGTGGFATNEKLFF.

CDR3 amino acids: CASSSGLAGGRVDTQYF. In DNA, the CDR3 is TGCGCCAGCAGCTCGGGACTAGCGGGGGGGCGTGTAGATACGCAGTATTTT. The chain couples TRBV10-2 to TRBJ2-3, with TRBD2 identical over 16 bases. V shed 6 bases and J 5 bases; nucleotides not matched to a gene: 8. The CDR3 runs to 17 residues. Germline V CDR1 and CDR2: WSHSY, SAAADI.

The CDR3 reads CASSLQGGTGSSYNEQFF. DNA of the CDR3: TGTGCCAGCAGCTTACAGGGTGGAACGGGTAGCTCCTACAATGAGCAGTTCTTC. V and J are TRBV7-2 and TRBJ2-1, with D perhaps matching TRBD1 (5 bases). CDR1 SGHTA and CDR2 FQGNSA come from the germline V gene. V lost 2 bases, J lost 0 bases, and 17 bases lay in between. The length of the CDR3 is 18 residues.

The CDR3 sequence is CASSLAAGINEKLFF. In DNA, the CDR3 is TGTGCCAGCAGCTTAGCGGCGGGGATTAATGAAAAACTGTTTTTT. This rearrangement joins TRBV7-8 to TRBJ1-4; D gene uncertain. CDR1 is SGHVS, CDR2 FQNEAQ, per germline. The CDR3 totals 15 residues. The V end was cut by 0 bases, the J end by 4 bases, with 9 bases between. Full variable domain (remainder filled in from reference TRBV7-8 and TRBJ1-4): GAGVSQSPRYKVAKRGQDVALRCDPISGHVSLFWYQQALGQGPEFLTYFQNEAQLDKSGLPSDRFFAERPEGSVSTLKIQRTQQEDSAVYLCASSLAAGINEKLFFGSGTQLSVL.

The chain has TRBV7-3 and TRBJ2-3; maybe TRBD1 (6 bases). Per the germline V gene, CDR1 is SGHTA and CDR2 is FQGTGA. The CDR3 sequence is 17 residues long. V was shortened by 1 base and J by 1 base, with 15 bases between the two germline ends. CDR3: CASSLNPPRGGTDTQYF. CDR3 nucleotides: TGTGCCAGCAGCTTAAACCCCCCCAGGGGTGGCACAGATACGCAGTATTTT. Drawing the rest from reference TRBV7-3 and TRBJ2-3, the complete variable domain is GAGVSQTPSNKVTEKGKYVELRCDPISGHTALYWYRQSLGQGPEFLIYFQGTGAADDSGLPNDRFFAVRPEGSVSTLKIQRTERGDSAVYLCASSLNPPRGGTDTQYFGPGTRLTVL.

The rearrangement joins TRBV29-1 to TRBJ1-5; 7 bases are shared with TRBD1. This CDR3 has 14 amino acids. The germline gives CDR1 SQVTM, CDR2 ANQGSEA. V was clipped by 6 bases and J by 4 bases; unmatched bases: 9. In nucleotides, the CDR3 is TGCAGCGTCACCGACGGGACAGCAAATCAGCCCCAGCATTTT. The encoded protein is CSVTDGTANQPQHF.

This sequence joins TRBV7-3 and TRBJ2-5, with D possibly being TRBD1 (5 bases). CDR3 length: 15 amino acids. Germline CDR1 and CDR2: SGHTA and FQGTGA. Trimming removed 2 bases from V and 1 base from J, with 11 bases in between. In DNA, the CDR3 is TGTGCCAGCAGCTTAGCCCAGGGCGGCCAAGAGACCCAGTACTTC. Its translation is CASSLAQGGQETQYF.